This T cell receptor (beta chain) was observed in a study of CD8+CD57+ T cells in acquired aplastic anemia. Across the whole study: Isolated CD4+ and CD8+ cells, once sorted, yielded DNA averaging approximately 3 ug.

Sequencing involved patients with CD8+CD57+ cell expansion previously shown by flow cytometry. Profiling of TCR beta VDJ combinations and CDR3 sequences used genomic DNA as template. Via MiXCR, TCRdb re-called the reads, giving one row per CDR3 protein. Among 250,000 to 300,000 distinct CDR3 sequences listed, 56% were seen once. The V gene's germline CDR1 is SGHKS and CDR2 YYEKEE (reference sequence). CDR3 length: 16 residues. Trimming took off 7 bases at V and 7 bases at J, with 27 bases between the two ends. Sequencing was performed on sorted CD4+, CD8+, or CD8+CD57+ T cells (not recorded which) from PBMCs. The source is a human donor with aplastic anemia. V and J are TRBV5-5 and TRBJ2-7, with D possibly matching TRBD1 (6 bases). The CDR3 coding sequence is TGTGCCAGCGGACGAGGGACATCCGTCCTCTTACGGGAGCAGTACTTC. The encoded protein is CASGRGTSVLLREQYF.